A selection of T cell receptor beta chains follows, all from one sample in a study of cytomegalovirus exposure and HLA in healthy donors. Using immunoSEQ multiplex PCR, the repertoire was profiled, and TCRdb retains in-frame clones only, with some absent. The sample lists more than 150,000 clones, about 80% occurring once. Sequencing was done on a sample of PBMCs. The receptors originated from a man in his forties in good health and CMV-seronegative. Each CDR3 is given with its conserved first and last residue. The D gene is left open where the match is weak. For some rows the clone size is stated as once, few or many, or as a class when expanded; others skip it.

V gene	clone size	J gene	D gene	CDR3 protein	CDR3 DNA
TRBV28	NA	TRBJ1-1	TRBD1	CASVNRGGTEAFF	TGTGCCAGCGTAAACAGGGGGGGCACTGAAGCTTTCTTT
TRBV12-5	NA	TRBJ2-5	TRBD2	CASGPSGGQETQYF	TGTGCTAGTGGCCCGTCGGGAGGTCAAGAGACCCAGTACTTC
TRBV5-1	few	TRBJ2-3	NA	CASSSTGPPDTQYF	TGCGCCAGCAGCTCCACAGGGCCCCCAGATACGCAGTATTTT
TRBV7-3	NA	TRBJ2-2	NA	CASRLGVGELFF	TGTGCCAGCCGACTGGGAGTGGGGGAGCTGTTTTTT
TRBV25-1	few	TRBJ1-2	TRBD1	CASSAPGQGMYGYTF	TGTGCCAGCAGTGCACCGGGACAGGGCATGTATGGCTACACCTTC
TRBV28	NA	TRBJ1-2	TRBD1	CASSIQGAWGYTF	TGTGCCAGCAGCATACAGGGGGCATGGGGCTACACCTTC
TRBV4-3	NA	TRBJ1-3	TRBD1	CASSLNRGSGNTIYF	TGCGCCAGCAGCCTTAACAGGGGCTCTGGAAACACCATATATTTT
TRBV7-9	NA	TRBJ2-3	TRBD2	CASSLDLAGVTDTQYF	TGTGCCAGCAGCTTAGACCTGGCGGGAGTTACAGATACGCAGTATTTT
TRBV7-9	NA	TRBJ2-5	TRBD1	CASSRGTGGRETQYF	TGTGCCAGCAGCCGGGGGACAGGGGGCCGGGAGACCCAGTACTTC
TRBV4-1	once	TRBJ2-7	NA	CASSRAGDSEQYF	TGCGCCAGCAGCCGCGCCGGGGATTCCGAGCAGTACTTC
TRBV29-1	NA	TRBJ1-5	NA	CSVVGANSNQPQHF	TGCAGCGTTGTTGGGGCGAATAGCAATCAGCCCCAGCATTTT
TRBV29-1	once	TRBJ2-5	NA	CSVELHSGGETQYF	TGCAGCGTTGAATTGCACTCTGGCGGCGAGACCCAGTACTTC
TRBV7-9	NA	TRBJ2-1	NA	CASSQTLGGDSYNEQFF	TGTGCCAGCAGTCAGACACTCGGAGGGGACTCCTACAATGAGCAGTTCTTC
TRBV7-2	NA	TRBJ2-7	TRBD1	CASSLTGGQGEQYF	TGTGCCAGCAGCCTGACAGGGGGACAGGGCGAGCAGTACTTC
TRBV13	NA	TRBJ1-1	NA	CASSEYRDGAFF	TGTGCCAGCAGCGAGTACAGGGATGGAGCTTTCTTT
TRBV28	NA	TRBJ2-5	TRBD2	CASSLRLAVQETQYF	TGTGCCAGCAGTTTACGACTAGCGGTCCAAGAGACCCAGTACTTC
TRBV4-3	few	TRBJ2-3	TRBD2	CASSRGGRPQDTQYF	TGCGCCAGCAGCCGTGGCGGGAGACCCCAAGATACGCAGTATTTT
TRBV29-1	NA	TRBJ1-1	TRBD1	CSVGRQGMNTEAFF	TGCAGCGTTGGAAGACAGGGGATGAACACTGAAGCTTTCTTT
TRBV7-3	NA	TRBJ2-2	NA	CASSLRGGPSNTGELFF	TGTGCCAGCAGCTTAAGGGGGGGGCCTTCGAACACCGGGGAGCTGTTTTTT
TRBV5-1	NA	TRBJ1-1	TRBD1	CASSLVVAGGNGAFF	TGCGCCAGCAGCTTGGTAGTGGCAGGGGGAAATGGAGCTTTCTTT
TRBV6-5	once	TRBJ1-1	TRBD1	CASSPGTGAFF	TGTGCCAGCAGCCCCGGGACAGGAGCTTTCTTT
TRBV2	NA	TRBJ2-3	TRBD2	CASSEFGLAGGRGDTQYF	TGTGCCAGCAGTGAGTTCGGACTAGCGGGGGGGCGTGGAGATACGCAGTATTTT
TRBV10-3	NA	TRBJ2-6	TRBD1	CAISEGDRGAGANVLTF	TGTGCCATCAGTGAGGGGGACAGGGGAGCCGGGGCCAACGTCCTGACTTTC
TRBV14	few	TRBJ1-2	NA	CASSHVDSTRRFINYGYTF	TGTGCCAGCAGCCACGTTGACTCCACACGTCGCTTCATAAACTATGGCTACACCTTC
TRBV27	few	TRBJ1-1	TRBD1	CASSPGQGFRTEAFF	TGTGCCAGCAGCCCCGGACAGGGGTTCAGGACTGAAGCTTTCTTT
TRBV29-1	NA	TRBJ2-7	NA	CSAGAREEQYF	TGCAGCGCTGGGGCCCGTGAAGAGCAGTACTTC
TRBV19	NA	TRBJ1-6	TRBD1	CASRGQGENNSPLHF	TGTGCCAGTAGGGGACAGGGGGAGAATAATTCACCCCTCCACTTT
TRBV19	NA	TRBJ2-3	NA	CASSTRGVIADTQYF	TGTGCCAGTAGTACTCGAGGTGTTATCGCAGATACGCAGTATTTT
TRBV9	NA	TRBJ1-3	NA	CASSARGPSGNTIYF	TGTGCCAGCAGTGCCAGGGGACCCTCTGGAAACACCATATATTTT
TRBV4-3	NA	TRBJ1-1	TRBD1	CASSSNRGEGTEAFF	TGCGCCAGCAGTTCTAACAGGGGGGAGGGCACTGAAGCTTTCTTT
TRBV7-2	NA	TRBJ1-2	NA	CASSLVARGSHGYTF	TGTGCCAGCAGCTTAGTCGCCAGGGGCAGTCATGGCTACACCTTC
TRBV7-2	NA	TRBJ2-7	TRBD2	CASSPFLAGGPYEQYF	TGTGCCAGCAGCCCCTTTTTAGCGGGAGGGCCATACGAGCAGTACTTC
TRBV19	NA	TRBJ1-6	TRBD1	CASSGTEVRSPLHF	TGTGCCAGTAGCGGGACAGAGGTAAGATCACCCCTCCACTTT
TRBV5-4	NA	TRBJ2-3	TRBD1	CASSKQGAIDTQYF	TGTGCCAGCAGCAAACAGGGGGCTATAGATACGCAGTATTTT
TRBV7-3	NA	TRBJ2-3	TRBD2	CASSSMRGGGGTDTQYF	TGTGCCAGCAGCTCCATGCGGGGGGGAGGAGGCACAGATACGCAGTATTTT
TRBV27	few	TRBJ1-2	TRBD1	CASRPTGGQRRYGYTF	TGTGCCAGCAGACCGACAGGGGGGCAACGGAGATATGGCTACACCTTC
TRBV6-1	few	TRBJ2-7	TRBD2	CASSLTSGSSYEQYF	TGTGCCAGCAGTCTGACTAGCGGGAGTTCCTACGAGCAGTACTTC